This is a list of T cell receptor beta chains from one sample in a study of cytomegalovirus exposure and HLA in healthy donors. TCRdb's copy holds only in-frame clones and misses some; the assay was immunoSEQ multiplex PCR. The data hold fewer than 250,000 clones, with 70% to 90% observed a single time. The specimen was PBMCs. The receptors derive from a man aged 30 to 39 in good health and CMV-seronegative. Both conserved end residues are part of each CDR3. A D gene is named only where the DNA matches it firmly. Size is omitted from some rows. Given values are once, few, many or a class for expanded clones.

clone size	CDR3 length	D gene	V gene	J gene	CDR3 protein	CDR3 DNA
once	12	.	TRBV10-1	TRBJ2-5	CASRGQQETQYF	TGCGCCAGCAGAGGACAGCAAGAGACCCAGTACTTC
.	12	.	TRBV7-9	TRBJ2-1	CASSFRVDEQFF	TGTGCCAGCAGCTTCAGGGTGGATGAGCAGTTCTTC
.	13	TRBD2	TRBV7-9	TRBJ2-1	CASSKTSDNEQFF	TGTGCCAGCAGCAAGACTAGCGATAATGAGCAGTTCTTC
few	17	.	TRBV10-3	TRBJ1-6	CAISERALTGANSPLHF	TGTGCCATCAGTGAAAGAGCCTTGACAGGCGCTAATTCCCCCCTCCACTTT
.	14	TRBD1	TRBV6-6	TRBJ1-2	CASSYSTGRHGYTF	TGTGCCAGCAGTTACTCGACAGGGAGGCATGGCTACACCTTC
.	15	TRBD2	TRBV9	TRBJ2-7	CASSVGTSGVYEQYF	TGTGCCAGCAGCGTGGGGACTAGCGGGGTTTACGAGCAGTACTTC
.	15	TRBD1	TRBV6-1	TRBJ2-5	CASTSGQGIRETQYF	TGTGCCAGCACATCGGGACAGGGAATAAGGGAGACCCAGTACTTC
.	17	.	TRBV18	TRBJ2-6	CASSLFAGKNGANVLTF	TGTGCCAGCTCACTTTTTGCAGGGAAGAATGGGGCCAACGTCCTGACTTTC
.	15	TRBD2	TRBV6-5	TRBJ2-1	CASGSGGAGYNEQFF	TGTGCCAGCGGTAGCGGGGGGGCGGGATACAATGAGCAGTTCTTC
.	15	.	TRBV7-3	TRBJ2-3	CASSLWGTSTDTQYF	TGTGCCAGCAGCTTATGGGGGACTAGCACAGATACGCAGTATTTT
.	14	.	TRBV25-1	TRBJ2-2	CASSESGNTGELFF	TGTGCCAGCAGTGAAAGCGGGAACACCGGGGAGCTGTTTTTT
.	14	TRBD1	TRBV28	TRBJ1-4	CASSFTGAEEKLFF	TGTGCCAGCAGTTTCACAGGGGCGGAAGAAAAACTGTTTTTT
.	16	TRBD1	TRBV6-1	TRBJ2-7	CASSEALTGGLDEQYF	TGTGCCAGCAGTGAGGCACTAACAGGGGGTCTCGACGAGCAGTACTTC
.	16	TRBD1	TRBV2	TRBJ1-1	CASSERTGGAGGKAFF	TGTGCCAGCAGTGAGCGGACAGGGGGCGCCGGGGGGAAAGCTTTCTTT
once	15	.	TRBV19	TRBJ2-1	CASSIAPGQYNEQFF	TGTGCCAGTAGTATAGCCCCAGGACAATACAATGAGCAGTTCTTC
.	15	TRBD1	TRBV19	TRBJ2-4	CASGTGREAKNIQYF	TGTGCCAGCGGGACAGGGAGGGAAGCCAAAAACATTCAGTACTTC
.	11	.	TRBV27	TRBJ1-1	CASRLNTEAFF	TGTGCCAGCAGGCTAAACACTGAAGCTTTCTTT
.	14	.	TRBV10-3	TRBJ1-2	CAISDFGTAGGYTF	TGTGCCATCAGTGACTTCGGGACCGCGGGGGGCTACACCTTC
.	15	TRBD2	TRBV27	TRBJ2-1	CASSLLAGGYNEQFF	TGTGCCAGCAGTCTACTAGCGGGGGGATACAATGAGCAGTTCTTC
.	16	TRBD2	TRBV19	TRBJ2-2	CASSMVWGGSTGELFF	TGTGCCAGTAGTATGGTTTGGGGAGGGTCAACCGGGGAGCTGTTTTTT
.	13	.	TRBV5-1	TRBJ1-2	CASSISPANGYTF	TGCGCCAGCAGCATTAGCCCTGCCAACGGCTACACCTTC
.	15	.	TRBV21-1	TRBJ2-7	CASSGWTDLPYEQYF	TGTGCCAGCAGCGGCTGGACAGATCTCCCCTACGAGCAGTACTTC
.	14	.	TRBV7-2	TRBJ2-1	CASSSSVFPREQFF	TGTGCCAGCAGCTCCTCCGTTTTTCCCCGTGAGCAGTTCTTC
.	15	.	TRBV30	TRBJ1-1	CAWKKTTGENTEAFF	TGTGCCTGGAAAAAAACCACGGGGGAGAACACTGAAGCTTTCTTT
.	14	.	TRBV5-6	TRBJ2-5	CASSLMGGQETQYF	TGTGCCAGCAGCTTGATGGGGGGCCAAGAGACCCAGTACTTC
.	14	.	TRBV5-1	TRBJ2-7	CASSPTGVTYEQYF	TGCGCCAGCAGTCCAACAGGTGTCACCTACGAGCAGTACTTC